The TCR beta chain described here comes from a study of OX40 agonist ivuxolimab in advanced cancers. The ends were cut back, 0 bases at V and 6 bases at J, with 9 bases in the middle. The CDR3 consists of 14 residues. The germline V gene has CDR1 MNHNY and CDR2 SVGAGI (reference sequence). Sequencing used immunoSEQ multiplex PCR; TCRdb keeps in-frame clones, though not all of them. The table shows some 18,000 clones, with 80% to 90% occurring only once. There are a few counts of this clone. This specimen was CD4+ or CD8+ T cells sorted from blood, taken in a trial of the OX40 agonist ivuxolimab. This TCR derives from an adult with an advanced solid tumor such as melanoma, head and neck, liver or kidney cancer. This chain connects TRBV6-6 to TRBJ2-1; no clear D. The CDR3 nucleotides are TGTGCCAGCAGTTACTCGGTGGACGTCAATGAGCAGTTCTTC. Translating it yields CASSYSVDVNEQFF.